This TCR beta chain derives from a study of T cell responses to AZD1222 COVID-19 vaccine. Using immunoSEQ multiplex PCR, the repertoire was profiled, and TCRdb retains in-frame clones only, with some absent. This table has about 170,000 clones, roughly nine tenths appearing once. V was shortened by 0 bases and J by 2 bases, with 7 bases between the two germline ends. This CDR3 has 15 amino acids. Looked up from germline, CDR1 is SGHTA and CDR2 is FQGNSA. The sequence derives from an adult who received the AZD1222 COVID-19 vaccine. This specimen consisted of peripheral blood, obtained 28 days after the second AZD1222 dose. V usage is TRBV7-2 and J usage is TRBJ1-4; no firm D call. CDR3 amino acids: CASSLAGLTNEKLFF. In nucleotides, the CDR3 is TGTGCCAGCAGCTTAGCAGGGTTGACTAATGAAAAACTGTTTTTT.